This T cell receptor beta chain was captured in a study of CD8+ T cells in alopecia areata. Study conclusions and caveats: Scalp data also include sequences from resident alphabeta T cells of normal skin. Higher clonality than in normal scalp was seen in lesional scalp, especially alopecia totalis/universalis. TCRs were shared less clearly across patients than in mice, possibly for HLA-related reasons.

RNA extraction was followed by reverse transcription into cDNA, which acted as the sequencing template. This table comes from immunoSEQ multiplex PCR, and its TCRdb copy is limited to in-frame clones, with some not included. The sample contains about 2,600 clones, around 70% of which appear only once. A remark on this clone: Its antigen is unidentified.

The germline V gene encodes CDR1 MNHEY and CDR2 SVGAGI. V lost 2 bases and J lost 2; bases outside the gene matches: 2. The CDR3 is 15 amino acids. The sequenced sample was skin. The clonotype was recovered from a human donor in good health. The chain has TRBV6-5 and TRBJ2-2; TRBD1 matches at 7 bases. Written as DNA, the CDR3 is TGTGCCAGCAGTTACGGACAGGATAACACCGGGGAGCTGTTTTTT. It translates to CASSYGQDNTGELFF.